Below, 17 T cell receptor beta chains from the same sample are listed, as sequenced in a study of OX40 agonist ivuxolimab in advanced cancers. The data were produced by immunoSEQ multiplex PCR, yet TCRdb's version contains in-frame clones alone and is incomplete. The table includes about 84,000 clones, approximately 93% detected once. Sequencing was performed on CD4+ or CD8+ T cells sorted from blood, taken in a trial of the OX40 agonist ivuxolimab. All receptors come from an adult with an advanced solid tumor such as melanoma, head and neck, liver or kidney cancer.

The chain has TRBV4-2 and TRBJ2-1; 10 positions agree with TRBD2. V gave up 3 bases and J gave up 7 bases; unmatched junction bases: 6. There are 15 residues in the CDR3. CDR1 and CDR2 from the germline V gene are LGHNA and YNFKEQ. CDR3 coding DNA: TGTGCCAGCAGCCAGGCTAGCGGGAGTCTGAATGAGCAGTTCTTC. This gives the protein CASSQASGSLNEQFF.

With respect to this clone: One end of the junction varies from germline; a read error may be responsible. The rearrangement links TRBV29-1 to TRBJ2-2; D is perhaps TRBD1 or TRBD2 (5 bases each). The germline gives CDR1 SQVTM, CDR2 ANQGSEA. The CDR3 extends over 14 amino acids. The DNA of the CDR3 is TGCAGCGTTGCACCGGGACCCACCACCAGGGAGCTGTTTTTT. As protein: CSVAPGPTTRELFF.

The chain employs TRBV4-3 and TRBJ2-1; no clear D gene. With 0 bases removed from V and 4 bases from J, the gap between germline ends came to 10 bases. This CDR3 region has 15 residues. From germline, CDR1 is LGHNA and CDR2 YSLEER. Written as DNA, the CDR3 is TGCGCCAGCAGCCAAGATAACGGACGGTACAATGAGCAGTTCTTC. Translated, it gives CASSQDNGRYNEQFF.

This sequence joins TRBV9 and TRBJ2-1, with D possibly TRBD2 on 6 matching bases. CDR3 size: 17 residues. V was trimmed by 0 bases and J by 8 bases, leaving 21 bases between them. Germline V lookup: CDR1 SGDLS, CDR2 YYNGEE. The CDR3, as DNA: TGTGCCAGCAGCGTAGGTGGAGTGGGCGGGAAGTACGATGAGCAGTTCTTC. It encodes CASSVGGVGGKYDEQFF.

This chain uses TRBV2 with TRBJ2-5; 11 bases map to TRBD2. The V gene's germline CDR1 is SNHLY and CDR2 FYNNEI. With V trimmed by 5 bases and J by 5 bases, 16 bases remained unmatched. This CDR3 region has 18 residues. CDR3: CASSTLLAGDHVAETQYF. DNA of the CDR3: TGTGCCAGCAGTACTCTACTAGCGGGGGACCATGTAGCGGAGACCCAGTACTTC.

The chain's CDR3 is CATSLGREISGNTIYF. The CDR3 nucleotides read TGTGCCACCAGCCTAGGTAGGGAAATCTCTGGAAACACCATATATTTT. The chain uses TRBV15 and TRBJ1-3; D is ambiguous. Trimming pared 5 bases from V and 0 bases from J, leaving 14 bases between. There are 16 residues in the CDR3. Germline CDR1 reads LNHNV; CDR2 reads YYDKDF (reference sequence).

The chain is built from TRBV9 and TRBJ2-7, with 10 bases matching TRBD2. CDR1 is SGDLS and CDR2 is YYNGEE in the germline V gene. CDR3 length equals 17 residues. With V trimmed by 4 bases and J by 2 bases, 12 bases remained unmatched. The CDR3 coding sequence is TGTGCCAGCAGCAACCTTTCTAGCGGGAGTGGAGCCTACGAGCAGTACTTC. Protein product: CASSNLSSGSGAYEQYF.

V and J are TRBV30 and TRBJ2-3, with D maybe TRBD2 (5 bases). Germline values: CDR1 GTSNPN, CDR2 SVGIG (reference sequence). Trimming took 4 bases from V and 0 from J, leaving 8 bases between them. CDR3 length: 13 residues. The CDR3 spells CAWIGGSTDTQYF. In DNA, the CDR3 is TGTGCCTGGATCGGCGGGAGCACAGATACGCAGTATTTT.

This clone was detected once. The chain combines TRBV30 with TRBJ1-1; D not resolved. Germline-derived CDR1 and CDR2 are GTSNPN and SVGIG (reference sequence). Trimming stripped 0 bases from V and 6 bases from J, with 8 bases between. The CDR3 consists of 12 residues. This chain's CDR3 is CAWSVNFPEAFF. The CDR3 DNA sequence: TGTGCCTGGAGTGTGAACTTTCCTGAAGCTTTCTTT.

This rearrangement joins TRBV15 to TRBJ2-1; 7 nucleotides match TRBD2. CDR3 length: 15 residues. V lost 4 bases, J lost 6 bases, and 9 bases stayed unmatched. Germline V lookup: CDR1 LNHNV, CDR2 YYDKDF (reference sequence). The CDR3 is CATSTGRERRNEQFF. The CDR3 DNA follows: TGTGCCACCAGCACCGGGCGGGAGAGACGCAATGAGCAGTTCTTC. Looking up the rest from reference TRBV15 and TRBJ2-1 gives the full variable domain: DAMVIQNPRYQVTQFGKPVTLSCSQTLNHNVMYWYQQKSSQAPKLLFHYYDKDFNNEADTPDNFQSRRPNTSFCFLDIRSPGLGDTAMYLCATSTGRERRNEQFFGPGTRLTVL.

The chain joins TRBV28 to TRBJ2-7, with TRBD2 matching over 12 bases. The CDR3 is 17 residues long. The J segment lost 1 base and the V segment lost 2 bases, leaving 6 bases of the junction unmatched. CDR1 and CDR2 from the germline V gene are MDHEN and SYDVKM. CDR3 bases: TGTGCCAGCAGTTTACCCCTAGCGGGAGGGGATTCCTACGAGCAGTACTTC. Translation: CASSLPLAGGDSYEQYF.

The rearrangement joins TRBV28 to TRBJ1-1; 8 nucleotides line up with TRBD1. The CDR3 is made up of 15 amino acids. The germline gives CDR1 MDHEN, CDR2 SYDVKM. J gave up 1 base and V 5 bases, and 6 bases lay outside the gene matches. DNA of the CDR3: TGTGCCAGCAGTACCGGACAGGGAGAGAACACTGAAGCTTTCTTT. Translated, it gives CASSTGQGENTEAFF.

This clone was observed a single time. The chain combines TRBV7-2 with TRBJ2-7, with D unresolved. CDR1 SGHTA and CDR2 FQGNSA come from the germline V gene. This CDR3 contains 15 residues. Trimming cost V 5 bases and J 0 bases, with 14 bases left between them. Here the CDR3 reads CASSPSSAYSYEQYF. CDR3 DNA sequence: TGTGCCAGCAGCCCAAGCAGCGCTTACTCCTACGAGCAGTACTTC.

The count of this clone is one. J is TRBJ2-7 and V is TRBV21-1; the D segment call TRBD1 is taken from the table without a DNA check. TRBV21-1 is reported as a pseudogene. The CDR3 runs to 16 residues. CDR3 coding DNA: TGTGCCAGCAGCAAAGCGCTGTTACAGGTTTCCTACGAGCAGTACTTC. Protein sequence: CASSKALLQVSYEQYF.

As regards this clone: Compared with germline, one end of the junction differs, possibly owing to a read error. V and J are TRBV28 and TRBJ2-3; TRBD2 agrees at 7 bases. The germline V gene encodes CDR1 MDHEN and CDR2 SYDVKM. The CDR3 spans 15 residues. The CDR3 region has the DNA TGCGCGACGGGCGGGAGTGAGTCGAGATGGGATACGCAGTATTTT. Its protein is CATGGSESRWDTQYF.

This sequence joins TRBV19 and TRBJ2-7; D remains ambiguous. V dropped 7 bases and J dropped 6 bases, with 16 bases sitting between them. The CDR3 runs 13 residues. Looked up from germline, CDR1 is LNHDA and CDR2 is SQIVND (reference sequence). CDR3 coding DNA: TGTGCCAGTACCCCCCGGGCTAGTAGCGAGCAGTACTTC. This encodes CASTPRASSEQYF.

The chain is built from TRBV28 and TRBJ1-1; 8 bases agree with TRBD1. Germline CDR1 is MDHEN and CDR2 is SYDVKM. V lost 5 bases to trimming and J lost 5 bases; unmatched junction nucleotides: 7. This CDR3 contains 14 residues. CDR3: CASSLDRGGTEAFF. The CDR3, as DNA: TGTGCCAGCAGTCTCGACAGGGGAGGAACTGAAGCTTTCTTT.